This T cell receptor beta chain was retrieved from a study of vaccination and CD4 T cells after COVID-19. At the level of the study: The convalescents, six males and four females, included two who were Hispanic. From HCoV-229E, HCoV-OC43, HCoV-NL63 and SARS-CoV-2, overlapping spike peptides were used to stimulate the cells.

Losses at the gene ends were 4 bases for V and 2 bases for J; bases not matched to a gene: 2. Germline V gene sequence: CDR1 MNHEY, CDR2 SVGAGI. This CDR3 is 14 amino acids long. The treatment denotes: roughly 10-day PBMC culture with coronavirus spike peptide pools or control peptides (ViraFEST assay). This clonotype showed up just once. Antigen unknown. An Oncomine TCR Beta short-read assay was used to sequence the DNA from cultured CD4+ T cells. Once CD4+ T cells had been cultured, genomic DNA was extracted from them. TCRdb reprocessed the PCR reads via MiXCR and lists one record per CDR3 protein. The sample holds roughly 17,000 distinct CDR3 sequences, around 50% seen once.

The receptor's source is a human donor who had recovered from COVID-19. Material for sequencing was CD4+ T cells from blood, cultured in vitro. This rearrangement joins TRBV6-5 to TRBJ2-1; TRBD1 agrees at 7 bases. The CDR3 DNA reads as TGTGCCAGCAGTTCGGGACAGCCCTACAATGAGCAGTTCTTC. Its protein is CASSSGQPYNEQFF.